These 12 T cell receptor beta chains share one sample of origin, sequenced in a study of monozygotic twins with cystic fibrosis. Here immunoSEQ multiplex PCR was the method, and the copy in TCRdb shows in-frame clones only, minus some. The top ten hold 4.5% to 6% of the sample, which has 8,000 to 10,000 clones, about nine tenths seen once. Sequenced material: blood. The receptors here all came from a boy aged 2 to 10 with cystic fibrosis.

The V and J genes are TRBV6-5 and TRBJ1-1, with 12 bases aligning to TRBD1. After removal of 5 bases from V and 5 bases from J, the junction contained 6 bases not matched to a gene. CDR1 MNHEY and CDR2 SVGAGI come from the germline V gene. The CDR3 length is 15 residues. The CDR3 spells CASSPGQGASTEAFF. The CDR3 DNA follows: TGTGCCAGCAGTCCGGGACAGGGGGCGAGTACTGAAGCTTTCTTT.

The CDR3 here is CAWSPQGLETQYF. In DNA form, the CDR3 reads TGTGCCTGGAGTCCACAGGGATTGGAGACCCAGTACTTC. The rearrangement links TRBV30 to TRBJ2-5; possibly TRBD1 for D (6 bases). The CDR3 is made up of 13 amino acids. The germline CDR1 and CDR2 sequences are GTSNPN and SVGIG (reference sequence). V gave up 2 bases and J gave up 5 bases, with 12 bases separating them.

A single count supports this clone. This chain uses TRBV9 with TRBJ1-4; D unresolved. The ends were cut back, 0 bases at V and 4 bases at J, with 7 bases in the middle. This CDR3 is 14 amino acids long. Germline V CDR1 and CDR2: SGDLS, YYNGEE. CDR3 region: CASSVGTSNEKLFF. The CDR3 DNA reads as TGTGCCAGCAGCGTAGGGACCAGTAATGAAAAACTGTTTTTT.

The chain links TRBV10-3 to TRBJ1-2, with D possibly TRBD1 on 5 matching bases. The CDR3 is 17 amino acids. Germline V gene sequence: CDR1 ENHRY, CDR2 SYGVKD. V was cut by 0 bases and J by 5 bases, with 19 bases left in between. CDR3 sequence (DNA): TGTGCCATCAGTGAGTCGTCTCAGGGCGCATATGAGTATGGCTACACCTTC. It yields the protein CAISESSQGAYEYGYTF.

The chain carries TRBV7-2 and TRBJ2-7; 8 nucleotides align to TRBD2. The CDR3 sequence is 18 residues long. The germline gives CDR1 SGHTA, CDR2 FQGNSA. V shed 4 bases, J shed 11 bases, and the junction held 25 bases outside the gene matches. CDR3 sequence reads: CASSWRMAGGLDRSIEYF. As DNA, the CDR3 is TGTGCCAGCAGCTGGCGGATGGCGGGGGGACTGGATCGCTCGATCGAGTACTTC.

The J gene is TRBJ2-2, the V gene TRBV7-9, with D perhaps matching TRBD2 (5 bases). V was shortened by 2 bases and J by 5 bases, with 18 bases between the two germline ends. Germline V gives CDR1 SEHNR, CDR2 FQNEAQ (reference sequence). CDR3 length: 17 residues. The CDR3 reads CASSLSSAQRNTGELFF. CDR3 in DNA: TGTGCCAGCAGCTTAAGTAGCGCGCAGAGGAATACCGGGGAGCTGTTTTTT.

The chain is built from TRBV4-1 and TRBJ1-1; possible D gene TRBD1, 6 bases. With 3 bases removed from V and 6 bases from J, the gap between germline ends came to 20 bases. The CDR3 spans 16 residues. Germline V CDR1 and CDR2: MGHRA, YSYEKL. CDR3 loop: CASSHVTGTLVSEAFF. DNA for the CDR3: TGCGCCAGCAGCCACGTGACCGGGACACTGGTCTCTGAAGCTTTCTTT.

The chain employs TRBV29-1 and TRBJ2-7, with 7 bases that match TRBD2. Germline lookup yields CDR1 SQVTM and CDR2 ANQGSEA. The CDR3 extends over 14 amino acids. V gave up 1 base and J gave up 2 bases; unmatched junction bases: 5. CDR3 nucleotide sequence: TGCAGCGTTGAAGTCTCTGCGGGAGCCTACGAGCAGTACTTC. Translating it yields CSVEVSAGAYEQYF.

The rearrangement joins TRBV13 to TRBJ2-7; the D gene is possibly TRBD2 (5 bases). The CDR3 loop spans 15 amino acids. Trimming took off 2 bases at V and 3 bases at J, with 14 bases between the two ends. Per the germline V gene, CDR1 is PRHDT and CDR2 is FYEKMQ (reference sequence). Here the CDR3 reads CASSLLEKGVYEQYF. CDR3 DNA: TGTGCCAGCAGCTTATTGGAAAAGGGAGTCTACGAGCAGTACTTC.

V gene TRBV5-1 combines with J gene TRBJ1-5; unclear D gene. Trimming took 0 bases from V and 4 from J, leaving 8 bases between them. This CDR3 has 14 residues. CDR1 and CDR2 from the germline V gene are SGHRS and YFSETQ. In DNA, the CDR3 is TGCGCCAGCAGCTTGGGGGGATTAAATCAGCCCCAGCATTTT. Its translation: CASSLGGLNQPQHF.

The chain employs TRBV7-2 and TRBJ2-3; 13 bases fit TRBD2. Trimming took 5 bases from V and 4 from J; bases not matched to a gene: 6. This CDR3 region has 16 residues. Germline V gene sequence: CDR1 SGHTA, CDR2 FQGNSA. CDR3 sequence (DNA): TGTGCCAGCAGCCCAACTAGCGGGGGGGCCGCAGATACGCAGTATTTT. This sequence encodes CASSPTSGGAADTQYF.

The gene calls are TRBV5-1 and TRBJ2-7, with TRBD1 matching over 8 bases. The CDR3 spans 13 residues. The germline CDR1 and CDR2 sequences are SGHRS and YFSETQ. J lost 3 bases, V lost 4 bases, and 3 bases had no gene match. CDR3 sequence: CASSHGQGYEQYF. CDR3 sequence (DNA): TGCGCCAGCAGCCACGGACAGGGCTACGAGCAGTACTTC.